This is a list of T cell receptor beta chains from one sample in a study of T-cell memory formation after mild COVID-19. TCRdb re-derived calls from the 5' RACE reads in MiXCR, one entry per CDR3 protein. The repertoire includes 250,000 to 300,000 distinct CDR3 sequences, approximately 8.4% of them detected once, and roughly 22% sits in the top ten. The sample was PBMCs or a T cell subset sorted from them (not recorded which). These receptors were taken from a man aged 18 to 30 who had mild COVID-19 (a few samples of this study predate the infection). Cell type and time point are not known. The CDR3 runs from the conserved cysteine through the conserved F or W. Fields, in order: J gene, D gene, clone size, V gene, CDR3 DNA, CDR3 protein. A D gene is named only where the DNA matches it firmly. Where a row states a size, it is once, few, many or the class of an expanded clone; other rows omit it.

TRBJ1-3 - few TRBV12-3/TRBV12-4 TGTGCCAGCATTCCTAGCGGTGGAAACACCATATATTTT CASIPSGGNTIYF
TRBJ2-5 - - TRBV6-6 TGTGCCAGCAGTTACTGGCGGGCGGCAGAAGAGACCCAGTACTTC CASSYWRAAEETQYF
TRBJ2-1 - few TRBV12-3/TRBV12-4 TGTGCCAGCAGTTTTGCACAGGTAAATGAGCAGTTCTTC CASSFAQVNEQFF
TRBJ2-5 - many TRBV7-2 TGTGCCAGCAGCCAGACCCCGGAGACCCAGTACTTC CASSQTPETQYF
TRBJ1-2 - few TRBV11-2 TGTGCCAGCAGCTTTCCAGGGCGGCTTGGCTACACCTTC CASSFPGRLGYTF
TRBJ2-5 TRBD1 - TRBV5-5 TGTGCCAGCAGTCTAAGACAGGGGGCTTTGGAGACCCAGTACTTC CASSLRQGALETQYF
TRBJ2-2 TRBD1 few TRBV4-2 TGTGCCAGCACCAAAATGGGGACAGGGGGCCCCGCGAACACCGGGGAGCTGTTTTTT CASTKMGTGGPANTGELFF
TRBJ1-6 - few TRBV7-6 TGTGCCAGCAGCACCCTTGGGGGTAAAAATTCACCCCTCCACTTT CASSTLGGKNSPLHF
TRBJ2-1 - few TRBV20-1 TGCAGTGCTCTAGTTTTCCCATCCGGGACCCGAGGCAATGAGCAGTTCTTC CSALVFPSGTRGNEQFF
TRBJ1-1 TRBD1 - TRBV10-3 TGTGCCATCAGTGACTCGGACAGGGAAACTGAAGCTTTCTTT CAISDSDRETEAFF
TRBJ2-1 TRBD2 few TRBV6-5 TGTGCCAGCAGTTTCGGACTAGCGAGTGAGCAGTTCTTC CASSFGLASEQFF
TRBJ2-7 - few TRBV19 TGTGCCAGTAGTATAGGGACTACACCCTCCTACGAGCAGTACTTC CASSIGTTPSYEQYF
TRBJ2-3 - few TRBV4-3 TGCGCCAGCAGCCAATGGCTTTGGGATACGCAGTATTTT CASSQWLWDTQYF
TRBJ2-2 TRBD1 few TRBV11-3 TGTGCCAGCAGCTTAGGTGGGACAGGGCGTTTTTCCGGGGAGCTGTTTTTT CASSLGGTGRFSGELFF
TRBJ1-6 TRBD1 - TRBV18 TGTGCCAGCTCACCGGACAGGCGGGGGAATTCACCCCTCCACTTT CASSPDRRGNSPLHF